The 12 T cell receptor beta chains below come from one sample, sequenced in a study of cytomegalovirus exposure and HLA in healthy donors. The PCR employed 60 Vbeta primers together with 13 Jbeta primers. The assay was immunoSEQ multiplex PCR, and TCRdb's table has in-frame clones only and misses some. Of roughly 96,000 clones listed, 65% to 85% are singletons. Sequenced input: PBMCs. These receptors were collected from a woman between 65 and 79 years old in good health and CMV-seropositive.

The sample holds a few counts of this clone. As DNA, the CDR3 is TGTGCCAGCAGCTTAGCAGGAGCGGGAAGCTCCTACAATGAGCAGTTCTTC. Protein: CASSLAGAGSSYNEQFF. The chain employs TRBV7-8 and TRBJ2-1, with TRBD2 matching over 7 bases. CDR1 is SGHVS, CDR2 FQNEAQ, per germline. The CDR3 spans 17 residues. V trimming: 0 bases; J trimming: 0 bases; junction bases outside the gene matches: 5. Combining the CDR3 with reference TRBV7-8 and TRBJ2-1 gives the whole variable domain GAGVSQSPRYKVAKRGQDVALRCDPISGHVSLFWYQQALGQGPEFLTYFQNEAQLDKSGLPSDRFFAERPEGSVSTLKIQRTQQEDSAVYLCASSLAGAGSSYNEQFFGPGTRLTVL.

V is TRBV5-8 and J is TRBJ2-7; 7 positions match TRBD2. The CDR3 is 16 residues long. After removal of 4 bases from V and 2 bases from J, the junction contained 12 bases not matched to a gene. CDR1 and CDR2 from the germline V gene are SGHTS and YDEGEE. CDR3 DNA: TGTGCCAGCAGCCATTTAGGGGCGGGAGCTACCTACGAGCAGTACTTC. This sequence encodes CASSHLGAGATYEQYF.

The chain employs TRBV7-3 and TRBJ2-1; D gene unclear. The CDR3 contains 16 residues. Trimming pared 0 bases from V and 7 bases from J, leaving 16 bases between. CDR1 and CDR2 from the germline V gene are SGHTA and FQGTGA. The CDR3: CASSLTVDPRWNEQFF. The CDR3 DNA sequence: TGTGCCAGCAGCTTAACGGTTGATCCTAGATGGAATGAGCAGTTCTTC.

The chain employs TRBV11-2 and TRBJ1-5, with a possible D match to TRBD1 (6 bases). CDR3 size: 15 residues. The V end was cut by 2 bases, the J end by 3 bases, with 11 bases between. CDR1 and CDR2 from the germline V gene are SGHAT and FQNNGV. The CDR3: CASSLTTGNNQPQHF. The CDR3 DNA sequence: TGTGCCAGCAGCTTAACTACAGGGAACAATCAGCCCCAGCATTTT. The full variable domain, with the rest looked up from reference TRBV11-2 and TRBJ1-5, is EAGVAQSPRYKIIEKRQSVAFWCNPISGHATLYWYQQILGQGPKLLIQFQNNGVVDDSQLPKDRFSAERLKGVDSTLKIQPAKLEDSAVYLCASSLTTGNNQPQHFGDGTRLSIL.

This chain connects TRBV6-5 to TRBJ1-5; 9 nucleotides match TRBD1. Per germline, CDR1 MNHEY and CDR2 SVGAGI. The CDR3 is 14 amino acids. Trimming took 6 bases from V and 6 from J; bases not matched to a gene: 6. The CDR3 reads CASRLQGAGQPQHF. The CDR3 coding sequence is TGTGCCAGCAGATTACAGGGGGCGGGTCAGCCCCAGCATTTT.

This chain connects TRBV9 to TRBJ2-7, with 12 bases aligning to TRBD2. Germline values: CDR1 SGDLS, CDR2 YYNGEE. V shed 4 bases, J shed 7 bases, and the junction held 9 bases outside the gene matches. This CDR3 has 15 amino acids. The CDR3 DNA follows: TGTGCCAGCAGCACACGACTAGCGGGGGAAGGTGAGCAGTACTTC. It codes for CASSTRLAGEGEQYF.

The chain combines TRBV4-1 with TRBJ1-5; D call uncertain. Germline V gives CDR1 MGHRA, CDR2 YSYEKL. The CDR3 length is 15 residues. The germline V and J ends were trimmed by 0 bases and 6 bases, with 12 bases remaining between them. The CDR3 nucleotides are TGCGCCAGCAGCCAAGAACTGAGTGAGAGTCAGCCCCAGCATTTT. Translation gives CASSQELSESQPQHF.

The table lists this clone with a few counts. This sequence joins TRBV9 and TRBJ1-6; 10 nucleotides line up with TRBD1. The V gene end was trimmed by 4 bases and the J gene end by 9 bases; junction bases not matched to a gene: 7. CDR3 length: 15 residues. CDR1 SGDLS and CDR2 YYNGEE come from the germline V gene. The CDR3 is CASSPQGQGISPLHF. As DNA, the CDR3 is TGTGCCAGCAGCCCCCAGGGACAGGGGATTTCACCCCTCCACTTT.

Concerning this clone: At one of its ends the junction is not consistent with the germline gene, which may arise from a read error. The chain carries TRBV7-9 and TRBJ1-2, with 7 bases aligning to TRBD1. Per the germline V gene, CDR1 is SEHNR and CDR2 is FQNEAQ (reference sequence). The length of the CDR3 is 16 residues. CDR3 region: CSSSPQTTGANYGYTF. DNA of the CDR3: TGTTCCAGCAGCCCCCAAACAACAGGGGCCAACTATGGCTACACCTTC.

CDR3 sequence (DNA): TGTGCCAGCAGCATGGACAGTCGGGGGGATCAGCCCCAGCATTTT. Protein product: CASSMDSRGDQPQHF. The V gene is TRBV7-6, the J gene TRBJ1-5; a possible D gene is TRBD1 (6 bases). V was trimmed by 5 bases and J by 5 bases, leaving 16 bases between them. This CDR3 region has 15 residues. CDR1 SGHVS and CDR2 FNYEAQ come from the germline V gene.

This clone was observed a handful of times. DNA of the CDR3: TGTGCCACGGACAGGGTAGTAAGCACAGATACGCAGTATTTT. Translated: CATDRVVSTDTQYF. The chain is built from TRBV28 and TRBJ2-3, with 8 bases fitting TRBD1. This CDR3 has 14 amino acids. CDR1 and CDR2 (germline): MDHEN, SYDVKM. J gave up 0 bases and V 10 bases, and 6 bases lay outside the gene matches.

This clone appeared a few times. The J gene is TRBJ2-2, the V gene TRBV2; a weak D match, TRBD2 (5 bases). Germline lookup yields CDR1 SNHLY and CDR2 FYNNEI. The V gene lost 6 bases and the J gene lost 3 bases, with 14 bases spanning the gap. The CDR3 spans 15 residues. CDR3 DNA: TGTGCCAGCAGAGTGGAGGACGGACACACCGGGGAGCTGTTTTTT. It yields the protein CASRVEDGHTGELFF.